This is a list of T cell receptor beta chains from one sample in a study of T cell responses to AZD1222 COVID-19 vaccine. Generated by immunoSEQ multiplex PCR, the TCRdb table keeps only in-frame clones and is missing some. The data hold under 140,000 clones, with roughly 92% observed a single time. Sequencing used peripheral blood, obtained on day 0 of AZD1222 vaccination. The receptors stem from an adult in good health. CDR3s leave out the opening cysteine and the closing phenylalanine or tryptophan. The D gene is left open where the match is weak.

TRBJ2-7,TRBV6-5,TRBD1,ASSPGQGSYEQY
TRBJ2-5,TRBV5-1,-,ASSWDQETQY
TRBJ1-4,TRBV6-5,-,ASLDRLNEKLF
TRBJ1-1,TRBV27,-,ASSRDRRNTEAF
TRBJ2-7,TRBV6-2/TRBV6-3,-,ASSYSGRTD
TRBJ2-5,TRBV5-1,TRBD2,ASNAGGLRWQETQY
TRBJ2-7,TRBV7-9,-,ASSSLAARGEQY
TRBJ2-5,TRBV5-1,-,ASSFNVASGETQY
TRBJ1-5,TRBV6-2/TRBV6-3,-,ASSSPEGSEDQPQH
TRBJ2-4,TRBV2,-,ASSEEGQAKNIQY
TRBJ1-3,TRBV11-2,-,ASIPRTGNTIY
TRBJ1-2,TRBV3-1/TRBV3-2,-,ASSQDRSYT
TRBJ1-3,TRBV5-4,-,ASSLDRVNTIY
TRBJ2-7,TRBV27,-,ASKLTRDLKTYEQY
TRBJ1-4,TRBV14,-,ASSQESLAGREKLF
TRBJ2-5,TRBV4-1,-,ASSHRLWAGNQETQY
TRBJ1-3,TRBV4-2,-,ASSQETFGNTIY
TRBJ1-2,TRBV6-5,-,ASSYSIGPVYGYT
TRBJ1-4,TRBV5-1,-,ASRRVGGNEKLF
TRBJ2-7,TRBV11-2,-,ASSLNRDEQY
TRBJ1-3,TRBV4-1,TRBD1,ASGTGVQGNTIY
TRBJ1-1,TRBV3-1/TRBV3-2,-,ASSLTGTEAF
TRBJ1-2,TRBV28,-,ASRANYGYT
TRBJ2-4,TRBV15,-,ATSDSAVGKNIQY
TRBJ1-5,TRBV15,-,ATSRGHYSNQPQH
TRBJ1-2,TRBV19,-,ASMGVGYT
TRBJ2-1,TRBV12-5,TRBD2,ASGLERTSGATGHNEQF
TRBJ1-3,TRBV5-6,TRBD1,ASSIQGRNTIY
TRBJ1-1,TRBV12-1,-,ANPRRDEAF
TRBJ1-1,TRBV19,TRBD1,ASSTGTGEGTEAF
TRBJ1-2,TRBV19,-,ASSLQEEHGYT
TRBJ2-7,TRBV10-1,TRBD1,ASSEGTGVGEQY
TRBJ1-3,TRBV5-4,TRBD1,ASSRQGLGNTIY
TRBJ1-1,TRBV6-5,TRBD1,ASRSWTGNTEAF
TRBJ1-2,TRBV3-1/TRBV3-2,-,ASSPDRNYGYT
TRBJ2-1,TRBV4-1,-,ASSQDHGRSYNEQF
TRBJ1-2,TRBV4-1,-,ASSPSPQGNYGYT
TRBJ2-3,TRBV3-1/TRBV3-2,-,ASSPLQGLGTDTQY
TRBJ2-5,TRBV3-1/TRBV3-2,TRBD1,ASSPGTGGETQY
TRBJ2-7,TRBV25-1,-,ASSAGTASYEQY
TRBJ2-7,TRBV5-1,TRBD2,ASSYVAGAYEQY
TRBJ2-7,TRBV28,-,ASSFGPLSYEQY
TRBJ1-1,TRBV13,-,ASSFLRGTMNTEAF